This T cell receptor beta chain was observed in a study of blood T cell repertoires in COVID-19. Overall study: The United States, Italy and Spain supplied acute and convalescent COVID-19 samples. From T cells, B-cell-depleted T cells, or PBMCs came the material, which was cDNA or gDNA.

Germline CDR1 reads MNHEY; CDR2 reads SMNVEV (reference sequence). CDR3 length: 13 residues. The trim removed 6 bases at V and 6 bases at J, leaving 5 bases unmatched. Only in-frame clones appear in the TCRdb table, and some are missing; sequencing was by immunoSEQ multiplex PCR. The table lists some 70,000 clones, roughly 81% of them singletons. This TCR was recovered from a woman between 70 and 85 years old with acute or convalescent COVID-19. Sequenced sample: peripheral blood. This chain joins TRBV27 and TRBJ1-5; 7 nucleotides line up with TRBD1. The DNA of the CDR3 is TGTGCCAGCAGCTACACAGGGGTTCAGCCCCAGCATTTT. Translating gives CASSYTGVQPQHF.